This is a list of T cell receptor beta chains from one sample in a study of T cells in localized non-small cell lung cancer. Using immunoSEQ multiplex PCR, the repertoire was profiled, and TCRdb retains in-frame clones only, with some absent. The repertoire consists of approximately 60,000 clones, with roughly 90% occurring once and the leading ten covering just under 2%. The specimen was peripheral blood, collected before any cancer treatment. The receptors originated from a woman aged 40 to 75 with stage I lung adenocarcinoma. Each CDR3 is given with its conserved first and last residue. Fields, in order: V gene, J gene, clone size, D gene, CDR3 protein, CDR3 DNA. A D gene is named only where the DNA matches it firmly. Not all rows give a size; the values are once, few, many and, for expanded clones, a class.

V gene: TRBV6-4; J gene: TRBJ1-1; clone size: -; D gene: -; CDR3 protein: CASSEAAGTEAFF; CDR3 DNA: TGTGCCAGCAGTGAGGCCGCCGGCACTGAAGCTTTCTTT
V gene: TRBV5-6; J gene: TRBJ2-5; clone size: -; D gene: TRBD1; CDR3 protein: CASSGQGAIQETQYF; CDR3 DNA: TGTGCCAGCAGCGGACAGGGGGCGATCCAAGAGACCCAGTACTTC
V gene: TRBV11-2; J gene: TRBJ2-7; clone size: -; D gene: -; CDR3 protein: CASSLDQEDRKYF; CDR3 DNA: TGTGCCAGCAGCTTAGATCAGGAGGACAGAAAGTACTTC
V gene: TRBV18; J gene: TRBJ1-3; clone size: -; D gene: -; CDR3 protein: CASSPSGGNTIYF; CDR3 DNA: TGTGCCAGCTCACCATCGGGTGGAAACACCATATATTTT
V gene: TRBV2; J gene: TRBJ1-6; clone size: few; D gene: -; CDR3 protein: CACYRTYNSPLHF; CDR3 DNA: TGTGCCTGCTATAGGACCTATAATTCACCCCTCCACTTT
V gene: TRBV4-3; J gene: TRBJ1-5; clone size: -; D gene: -; CDR3 protein: CASSQEAREGNQPQHF; CDR3 DNA: TGCGCCAGCAGCCAAGAGGCCAGGGAGGGCAATCAGCCCCAGCATTTT
V gene: TRBV11-2; J gene: TRBJ1-3; clone size: -; D gene: -; CDR3 protein: CASGGTGGNTIYF; CDR3 DNA: TGTGCCAGCGGGGGGACGGGAGGAAACACCATATATTTT
V gene: TRBV2; J gene: TRBJ1-6; clone size: once; D gene: -; CDR3 protein: CASKGSGNSPLHF; CDR3 DNA: TGTGCCAGCAAGGGGAGTGGTAATTCACCCCTCCACTTT
V gene: TRBV6-1; J gene: TRBJ2-7; clone size: once; D gene: TRBD1; CDR3 protein: CASGKPGQGSGEQYF; CDR3 DNA: TGTGCCAGCGGTAAACCGGGACAGGGATCGGGCGAGCAGTACTTC
V gene: TRBV6-5; J gene: TRBJ2-3; clone size: -; D gene: -; CDR3 protein: CASSYDSSTDTQYF; CDR3 DNA: TGTGCCAGCAGTTACGATAGCAGCACAGATACGCAGTATTTT
V gene: TRBV5-1; J gene: TRBJ2-2; clone size: once; D gene: TRBD2; CDR3 protein: CASSLIAGENTGELFF; CDR3 DNA: TGCGCCAGCAGCTTGATAGCGGGCGAGAACACCGGGGAGCTGTTTTTT
V gene: TRBV4-2; J gene: TRBJ1-2; clone size: -; D gene: -; CDR3 protein: CASSQDADSSFDYGYTF; CDR3 DNA: TGTGCCAGCAGCCAAGATGCGGACAGTTCCTTCGATTATGGCTACACCTTC
V gene: TRBV2; J gene: TRBJ2-7; clone size: -; D gene: -; CDR3 protein: CASSTGGLSYEQYF; CDR3 DNA: TGTGCCAGCAGCACAGGTGGATTATCCTACGAGCAGTACTTC
V gene: TRBV7-2; J gene: TRBJ1-4; clone size: -; D gene: -; CDR3 protein: CASSVGPTNEKLFF; CDR3 DNA: TGTGCCAGCAGCGTAGGGCCGACGAATGAAAAACTGTTTTTT
V gene: TRBV6-5; J gene: TRBJ2-7; clone size: -; D gene: TRBD1; CDR3 protein: CASSLGQIYEQYF; CDR3 DNA: TGTGCCAGCAGCTTGGGACAGATCTACGAGCAGTACTTC
V gene: TRBV9; J gene: TRBJ2-3; clone size: -; D gene: TRBD1; CDR3 protein: CASSGKGQGASDTQYF; CDR3 DNA: TGTGCCAGCAGCGGAAAGGGACAGGGGGCATCAGATACGCAGTATTTT
V gene: TRBV18; J gene: TRBJ2-7; clone size: -; D gene: -; CDR3 protein: CASSPGRRTYEQYF; CDR3 DNA: TGTGCCAGCTCACCGGGGAGAAGGACCTACGAGCAGTACTTC
V gene: TRBV6-6; J gene: TRBJ2-2; clone size: -; D gene: TRBD2; CDR3 protein: CASSFSMTSNTGELFF; CDR3 DNA: TGTGCCAGCAGCTTCTCAATGACTAGCAACACCGGGGAGCTGTTTTTT
V gene: TRBV27; J gene: TRBJ1-2; clone size: -; D gene: TRBD1; CDR3 protein: CASSSLITHTGGSGYTF; CDR3 DNA: TGTGCCAGCAGTTCCCTCATCACCCATACAGGGGGCTCTGGCTACACCTTC
V gene: TRBV4-3; J gene: TRBJ2-1; clone size: few; D gene: -; CDR3 protein: CASSRRAREWNEQFF; CDR3 DNA: TGCGCCAGCAGCCGCCGGGCCAGGGAGTGGAATGAGCAGTTCTTC
V gene: TRBV30; J gene: TRBJ2-1; clone size: -; D gene: TRBD2; CDR3 protein: CAWSVRRTSGGSLNEQFF; CDR3 DNA: TGTGCCTGGAGTGTACGCCGGACTAGCGGGGGGAGTTTGAATGAGCAGTTCTTC
V gene: TRBV18; J gene: TRBJ1-5; clone size: -; D gene: -; CDR3 protein: CASSPRQSNQPQHF; CDR3 DNA: TGTGCCAGCTCACCACGCCAGAGCAATCAGCCCCAGCATTTT
V gene: TRBV28; J gene: TRBJ1-2; clone size: -; D gene: -; CDR3 protein: CASSSEGIRYGYTF; CDR3 DNA: TGTGCCAGCAGTTCGGAAGGGATAAGATATGGCTACACCTTC
V gene: TRBV12-5; J gene: TRBJ1-1; clone size: -; D gene: TRBD1; CDR3 protein: CASGFVRTGVDRENTEAFF; CDR3 DNA: TGTGCTAGTGGTTTTGTCCGGACAGGAGTAGATCGGGAGAACACTGAAGCTTTCTTT
V gene: TRBV2; J gene: TRBJ2-3; clone size: -; D gene: -; CDR3 protein: CASRYRARNTQYF; CDR3 DNA: TGTGCCAGCAGGTACAGGGCTAGAAATACGCAGTATTTT
V gene: TRBV9; J gene: TRBJ2-1; clone size: -; D gene: TRBD2; CDR3 protein: CASSEVPGLAGANEQFF; CDR3 DNA: TGTGCCAGCAGCGAGGTCCCGGGACTAGCGGGAGCCAATGAGCAGTTCTTC
V gene: TRBV6-1; J gene: TRBJ1-5; clone size: -; D gene: -; CDR3 protein: CASSDLYKGNQPQHF; CDR3 DNA: TGTGCCAGCAGTGACCTTTATAAGGGCAATCAGCCCCAGCATTTT
V gene: TRBV6-6; J gene: TRBJ2-7; clone size: -; D gene: -; CDR3 protein: CASSYRGPYEQYF; CDR3 DNA: TGTGCCAGCAGTTACCGCGGTCCCTACGAGCAGTACTTC
V gene: TRBV2; J gene: TRBJ2-1; clone size: -; D gene: TRBD2; CDR3 protein: CASSGTSGGPGIVF; CDR3 DNA: TGTGCCAGCAGCGGAACTAGCGGGGGCCCCGGGATCGTCTTC
V gene: TRBV6-6; J gene: TRBJ1-2; clone size: -; D gene: -; CDR3 protein: CASSYSMRGADYGYTF; CDR3 DNA: TGTGCCAGCAGTTACTCGATGAGGGGGGCAGACTATGGCTACACCTTC
V gene: TRBV7-3; J gene: TRBJ1-6; clone size: -; D gene: -; CDR3 protein: CASSFGQPNSPLHF; CDR3 DNA: TGTGCCAGCAGCTTCGGACAGCCTAATTCACCCCTCCACTTT
V gene: TRBV5-1; J gene: TRBJ2-7; clone size: -; D gene: -; CDR3 protein: CASSLEPGSYEQYF; CDR3 DNA: TGCGCCAGCAGCTTGGAGCCAGGCTCCTACGAGCAGTACTTC
V gene: TRBV9; J gene: TRBJ1-3; clone size: -; D gene: -; CDR3 protein: CASSVGGIAGNTIYF; CDR3 DNA: TGTGCCAGCAGCGTAGGTGGGATTGCGGGAAACACCATATATTTT
V gene: TRBV30; J gene: TRBJ2-1; clone size: -; D gene: -; CDR3 protein: CAWSVFWAYNEQFF; CDR3 DNA: TGTGCCTGGAGTGTTTTTTGGGCCTACAATGAGCAGTTCTTC
V gene: TRBV14; J gene: TRBJ2-3; clone size: -; D gene: -; CDR3 protein: CASSQPTDTQYF; CDR3 DNA: TGTGCCAGCAGCCAACCCACAGATACGCAGTATTTT
V gene: TRBV19; J gene: TRBJ2-7; clone size: -; D gene: -; CDR3 protein: CASMKADSDEQYF; CDR3 DNA: TGTGCCAGTATGAAGGCAGATTCGGACGAGCAGTACTTC
V gene: TRBV6-1; J gene: TRBJ1-5; clone size: once; D gene: -; CDR3 protein: CASSTPEVVQPQHF; CDR3 DNA: TGTGCCAGCAGTACCCCCGAAGTTGTTCAGCCCCAGCATTTT
V gene: TRBV6-5; J gene: TRBJ1-2; clone size: -; D gene: TRBD1; CDR3 protein: CASSYSDREGGYTF; CDR3 DNA: TGTGCCAGCAGTTACTCGGACAGGGAGGGTGGCTACACCTTC
V gene: TRBV7-9; J gene: TRBJ2-7; clone size: -; D gene: -; CDR3 protein: CASSSTGSSYEQYF; CDR3 DNA: TGTGCCAGCAGCTCCACAGGGAGCTCCTACGAGCAGTACTTC
V gene: TRBV18; J gene: TRBJ1-3; clone size: -; D gene: -; CDR3 protein: CASSPGGTPGNTIYF; CDR3 DNA: TGTGCCAGCTCACCAGGGGGGACCCCTGGAAACACCATATATTTT
V gene: TRBV10-2; J gene: TRBJ2-3; clone size: once; D gene: -; CDR3 protein: CASSEQGRTDTQYF; CDR3 DNA: TGCGCCAGCAGTGAACAGGGGAGGACAGATACGCAGTATTTT
V gene: TRBV29-1; J gene: TRBJ2-1; clone size: -; D gene: -; CDR3 protein: CSVEDPLFGRDEQFF; CDR3 DNA: TGCAGCGTTGAAGATCCCCTATTTGGGCGGGATGAGCAGTTCTTC
V gene: TRBV18; J gene: TRBJ1-4; clone size: -; D gene: -; CDR3 protein: CASSLFETDNEKLFF; CDR3 DNA: TGTGCCAGCTCACTCTTCGAGACAGATAATGAAAAACTGTTTTTT